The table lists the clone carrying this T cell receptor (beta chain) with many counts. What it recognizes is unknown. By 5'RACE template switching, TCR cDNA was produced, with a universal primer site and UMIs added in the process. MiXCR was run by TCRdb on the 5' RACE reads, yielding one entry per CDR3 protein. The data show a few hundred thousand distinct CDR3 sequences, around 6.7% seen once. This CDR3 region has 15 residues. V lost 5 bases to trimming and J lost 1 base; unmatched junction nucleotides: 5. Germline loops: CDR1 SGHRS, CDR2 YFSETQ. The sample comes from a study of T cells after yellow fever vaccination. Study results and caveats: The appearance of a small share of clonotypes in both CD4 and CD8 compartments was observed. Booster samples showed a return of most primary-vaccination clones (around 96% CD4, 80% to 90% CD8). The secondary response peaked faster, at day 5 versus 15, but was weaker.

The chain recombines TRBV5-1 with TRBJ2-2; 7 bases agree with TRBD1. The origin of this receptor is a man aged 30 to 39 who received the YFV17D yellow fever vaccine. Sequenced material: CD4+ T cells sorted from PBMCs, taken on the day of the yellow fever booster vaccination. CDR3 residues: CASRPTGLNTGELFF. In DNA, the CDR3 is TGCGCCAGCAGACCGACAGGGCTGAACACCGGGGAGCTGTTTTTT.